This T cell receptor beta chain was sequenced in a study of T cells in Graves' hyperthyroidism and ophthalmopathy. The overall study: Peripheral blood was acquired at first diagnosis, ahead of any therapy whatsoever. Whole-study results and caveats: Progression to ophthalmopathy was predicted a median of approximately seven months early.

At least ten counts were recorded for this clonotype. Its matching antigen is unknown. TCR beta CDR3 region amplification was performed from RNA transcripts. The HTBI primer set served for first-round RT-PCR of the TCR CDR3. MiXCR, run by TCRdb on the multiplex PCR reads, gives a single entry per CDR3 protein. The sample holds around 500,000 distinct CDR3 sequences; 13% to 15% are singletons and the top ten take 14%. Diagnoses were made from clinical symptoms, serum measures (thyroxine and TRAb), thyroid ultrasound and orbital computed tomography. It was over 9.5 ml of fresh peripheral blood that supplied the PBMCs. Germline lookup yields CDR1 DFQATT and CDR2 SNEGSKA (reference sequence). With 0 bases removed from V and 0 bases from J, the gap between germline ends came to 9 bases. The CDR3 has 14 residues.

The TCR was taken from a woman aged 40 to 50 with Graves' hyperthyroidism. V is TRBV20-1 and J is TRBJ2-7; D might be TRBD1 (5 bases). The specimen sequenced was blood. The CDR3 here is CSARDTGGSYEQYF. The CDR3 bases are TGCAGTGCTAGAGATACAGGCGGCTCCTACGAGCAGTACTTC.